Included here is one T cell receptor beta chain sequence, with context. From the roughly 110-subject validation cohort, which was separate from the roughly 700-subject first cohort, the donors were drawn. Profiled with immunoSEQ multiplex PCR; TCRdb holds only in-frame clones, not every one. The sample lists tens of thousands of clones; almost 85% were seen once. V gave up 3 bases and J gave up 0 bases, with 14 bases separating them. From germline, CDR1 is SQVTM and CDR2 ANQGSEA. The CDR3 loop spans 15 amino acids. The data were obtained in a study of cytomegalovirus exposure and HLA in healthy donors.

This TCR was sampled from a woman between 18 and 29 years old in good health and CMV-seropositive. The chain links TRBV29-1 to TRBJ1-1; maybe TRBD1 (6 bases). The sample was PBMCs. CDR3 sequence: CSVEDPRGLNTEAFF. The CDR3 coding sequence is TGCAGCGTTGAGGATCCCAGGGGACTGAACACTGAAGCTTTCTTT. Drawing the rest from reference TRBV29-1 and TRBJ1-1, the complete variable domain is SAVISQKPSRDICQRGTSLTIQCQVDSQVTMMFWYRQQPGQSLTLIATANQGSEATYESGFVIDKFPISRPNLTFSTLTVSNMSPEDSSIYLCSVEDPRGLNTEAFFGQGTRLTVV.